Below, one T cell receptor (beta chain) is given with its context. This entry comes from a study of blood T cell repertoires in COVID-19. In the study overall: T cells, B-cell-depleted T cells, or PBMCs provided the cDNA or gDNA that served as material.

Germline CDR1 and CDR2: SGHRS and YFSETQ. This CDR3 has 17 residues. The ends lost 4 bases at V and 0 bases at J; junction bases unmatched: 7. TCRdb's table, derived via immunoSEQ multiplex PCR, lists solely in-frame clones and lacks some. The sample lists roughly 150,000 clones, around 81% occurring once. What was sequenced was peripheral blood. This sequence was found in a man between 65 and 85 years old with active or convalescent COVID-19. V gene TRBV5-1 combines with J gene TRBJ2-2; 9 positions agree with TRBD1. CDR3 sequence reads: CASSRDRARPNTGELFF. The CDR3 bases are TGCGCCAGCAGCAGGGACAGGGCACGACCGAACACCGGGGAGCTGTTTTTT.